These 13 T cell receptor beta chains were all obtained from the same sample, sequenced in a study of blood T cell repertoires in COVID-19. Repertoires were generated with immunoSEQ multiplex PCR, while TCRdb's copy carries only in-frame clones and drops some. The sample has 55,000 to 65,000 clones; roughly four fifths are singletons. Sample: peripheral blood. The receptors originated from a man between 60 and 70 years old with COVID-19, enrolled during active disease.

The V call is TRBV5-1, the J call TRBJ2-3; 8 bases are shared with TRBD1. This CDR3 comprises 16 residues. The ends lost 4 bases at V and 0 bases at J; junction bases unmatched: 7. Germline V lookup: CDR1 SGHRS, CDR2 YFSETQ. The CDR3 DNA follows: TGCGCCAGCAGCAGGACAGGGTTGAGAAGCACAGATACGCAGTATTTT. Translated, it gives CASSRTGLRSTDTQYF.

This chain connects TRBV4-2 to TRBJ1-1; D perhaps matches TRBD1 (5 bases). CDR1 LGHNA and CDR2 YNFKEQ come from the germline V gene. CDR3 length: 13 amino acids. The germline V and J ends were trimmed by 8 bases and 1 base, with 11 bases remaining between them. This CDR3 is CASGGATNTEAFF. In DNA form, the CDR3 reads TGTGCCAGCGGTGGGGCTACGAACACTGAAGCTTTCTTT.

The chain's CDR3 is CASSKKMRLGYGYTF. CDR3 nucleotides: TGTGCCAGCAGCAAAAAAATGAGACTCGGCTATGGCTACACCTTC. The chain joins TRBV21-1 to TRBJ1-2. TRBV21-1 is described as a pseudogene. This CDR3 contains 15 residues.

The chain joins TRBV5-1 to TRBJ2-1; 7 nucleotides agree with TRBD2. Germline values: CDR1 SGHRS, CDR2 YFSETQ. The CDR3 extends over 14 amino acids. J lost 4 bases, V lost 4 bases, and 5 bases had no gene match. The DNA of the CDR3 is TGCGCCAGCAGCGTGCTTAGCGGGTACAATGAGCAGTTCTTC. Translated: CASSVLSGYNEQFF.

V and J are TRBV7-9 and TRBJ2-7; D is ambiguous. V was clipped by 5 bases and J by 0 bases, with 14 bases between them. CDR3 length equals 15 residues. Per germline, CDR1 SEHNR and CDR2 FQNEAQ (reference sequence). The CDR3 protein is CASSPRELSSYEQYF. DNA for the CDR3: TGTGCCAGCAGCCCGAGAGAGCTGAGCTCCTACGAGCAGTACTTC.

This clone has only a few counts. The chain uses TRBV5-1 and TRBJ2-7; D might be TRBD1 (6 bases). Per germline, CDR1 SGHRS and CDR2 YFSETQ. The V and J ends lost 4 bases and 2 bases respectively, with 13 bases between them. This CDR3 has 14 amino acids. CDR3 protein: CASSDGTPPYEQYF. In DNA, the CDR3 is TGCGCCAGCAGCGACGGGACACCACCCTACGAGCAGTACTTC.

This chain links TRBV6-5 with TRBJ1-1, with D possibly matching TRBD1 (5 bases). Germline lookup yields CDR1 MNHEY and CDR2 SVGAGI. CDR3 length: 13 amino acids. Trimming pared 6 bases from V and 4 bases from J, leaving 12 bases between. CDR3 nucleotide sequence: TGTGCCAGCAGGTTTCCAGGGATCACTGAAGCTTTCTTT. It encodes CASRFPGITEAFF.

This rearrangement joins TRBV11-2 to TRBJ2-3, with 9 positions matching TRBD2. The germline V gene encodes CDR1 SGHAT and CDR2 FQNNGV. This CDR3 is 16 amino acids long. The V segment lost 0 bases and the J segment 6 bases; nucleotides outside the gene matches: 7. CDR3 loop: CASSLDGGGGRDTQYF. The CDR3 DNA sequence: TGTGCCAGCAGCTTAGACGGCGGGGGGGGCAGGGATACGCAGTATTTT.

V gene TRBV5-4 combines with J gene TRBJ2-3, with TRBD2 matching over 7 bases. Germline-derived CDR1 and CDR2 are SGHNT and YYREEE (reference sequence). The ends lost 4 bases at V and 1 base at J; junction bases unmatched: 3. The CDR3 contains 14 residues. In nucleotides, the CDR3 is TGTGCCAGCAGCCAGACTAGCCGCACAGATACGCAGTATTTT. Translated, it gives CASSQTSRTDTQYF.

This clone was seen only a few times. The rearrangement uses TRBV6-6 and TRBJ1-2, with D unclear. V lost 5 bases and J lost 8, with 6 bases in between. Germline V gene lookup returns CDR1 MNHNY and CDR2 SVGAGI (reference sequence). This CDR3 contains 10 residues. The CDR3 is CASSREGYTF. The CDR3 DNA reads TGTGCCAGCAGTCGAGAGGGCTACACCTTC.

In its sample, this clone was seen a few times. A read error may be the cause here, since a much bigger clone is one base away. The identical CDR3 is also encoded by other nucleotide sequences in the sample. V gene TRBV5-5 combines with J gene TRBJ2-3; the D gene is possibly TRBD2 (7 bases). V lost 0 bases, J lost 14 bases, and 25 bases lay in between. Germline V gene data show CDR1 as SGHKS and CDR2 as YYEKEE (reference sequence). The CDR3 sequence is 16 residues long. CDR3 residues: CASSLGGGGRALPGYF. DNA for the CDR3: TGTGCCAGCAGCTTGGGCGGGGGCGGGCGGGCCCTCCCTGGGTATTTT.

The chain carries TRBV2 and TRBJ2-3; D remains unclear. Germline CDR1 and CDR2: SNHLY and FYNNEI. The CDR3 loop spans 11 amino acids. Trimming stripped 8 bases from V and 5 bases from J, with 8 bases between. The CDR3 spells CASRLVDTQYF. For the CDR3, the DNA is TGTGCCAGCCGACTCGTAGATACGCAGTATTTT.

The CDR3 sequence: CSVGDSGVNTGELFF. The CDR3 DNA reads TGCAGCGTGGGCGACAGCGGGGTGAACACCGGGGAGCTGTTTTTT. The rearrangement uses TRBV29-1 and TRBJ2-2; 7 bases agree with TRBD2. The CDR3 sequence is 15 residues long. After removal of 6 bases from V and 1 base from J, the junction contained 8 bases not matched to a gene. Germline assignment: CDR1 SQVTM and CDR2 ANQGSEA.